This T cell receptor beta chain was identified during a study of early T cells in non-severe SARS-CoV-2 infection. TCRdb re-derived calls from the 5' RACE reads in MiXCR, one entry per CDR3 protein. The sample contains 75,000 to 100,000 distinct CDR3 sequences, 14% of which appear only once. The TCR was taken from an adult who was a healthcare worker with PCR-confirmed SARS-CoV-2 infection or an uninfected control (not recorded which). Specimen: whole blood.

This CDR3 reads CASSLGGQGEAFF. Written as DNA, the CDR3 is TGTGCCAGCAGCTTAGGGGGACAGGGCGAAGCTTTCTTT. The chain recombines TRBV7-9 with TRBJ1-1; 9 bases match TRBD1. After removal of 1 base from V and 8 bases from J, the junction contained 2 bases not matched to a gene. The CDR3 has 13 amino acids. From germline, CDR1 is SEHNR and CDR2 FQNEAQ (reference sequence).